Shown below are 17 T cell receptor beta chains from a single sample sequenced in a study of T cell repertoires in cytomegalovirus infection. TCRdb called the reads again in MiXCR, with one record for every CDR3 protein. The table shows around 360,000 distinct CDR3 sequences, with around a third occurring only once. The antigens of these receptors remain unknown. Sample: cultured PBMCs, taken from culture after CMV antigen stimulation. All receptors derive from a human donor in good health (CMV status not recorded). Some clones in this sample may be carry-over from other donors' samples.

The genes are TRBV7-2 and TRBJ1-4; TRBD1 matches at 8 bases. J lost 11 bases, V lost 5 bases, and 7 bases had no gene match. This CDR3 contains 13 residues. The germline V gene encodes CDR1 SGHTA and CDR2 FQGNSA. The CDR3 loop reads CASSPTQGAKLFF. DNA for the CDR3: TGTGCCAGCAGCCCGACTCAGGGGGCGAAACTGTTTTTT. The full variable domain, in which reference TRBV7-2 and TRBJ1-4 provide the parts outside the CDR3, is GAGVSQSPSNKVTEKGKDVELRCDPISGHTALYWYRQSLGQGLEFLIYFQGNSAPDKSGLPSDRFSAERTGGSVSTLTIQRTQQEDSAVYLCASSPTQGAKLFFGSGTQLSVL.

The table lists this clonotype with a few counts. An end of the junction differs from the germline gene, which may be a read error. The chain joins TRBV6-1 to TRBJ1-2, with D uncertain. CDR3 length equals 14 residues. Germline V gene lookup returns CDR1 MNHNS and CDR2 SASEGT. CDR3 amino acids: CASSEGPALYGYTF. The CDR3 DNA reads TGTGCCAGCAGCGAAGGACCAGCCCTCTATGGCTACACCTTC.

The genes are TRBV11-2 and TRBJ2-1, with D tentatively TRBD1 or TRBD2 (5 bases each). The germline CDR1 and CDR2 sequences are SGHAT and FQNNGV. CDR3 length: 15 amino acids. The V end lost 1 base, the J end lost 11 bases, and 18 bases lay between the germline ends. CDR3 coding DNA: TGTGCCAGCAGCTTAGGCCGGGACCGATACAGCAAGCAGTTCTTC. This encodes CASSLGRDRYSKQFF. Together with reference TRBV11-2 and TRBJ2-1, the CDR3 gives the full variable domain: EAGVAQSPRYKIIEKRQSVAFWCNPISGHATLYWYQQILGQGPKLLIQFQNNGVVDDSQLPKDRFSAERLKGVDSTLKIQPAKLEDSAVYLCASSLGRDRYSKQFFGPGTRLTVL.

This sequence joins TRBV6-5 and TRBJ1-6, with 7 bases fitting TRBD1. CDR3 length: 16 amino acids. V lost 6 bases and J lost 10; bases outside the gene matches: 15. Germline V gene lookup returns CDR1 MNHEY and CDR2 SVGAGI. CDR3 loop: CASRRDGGTVVSPLHF. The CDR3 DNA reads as TGTGCCAGCAGACGCGATGGCGGGACAGTGGTCTCACCCCTCCACTTT.

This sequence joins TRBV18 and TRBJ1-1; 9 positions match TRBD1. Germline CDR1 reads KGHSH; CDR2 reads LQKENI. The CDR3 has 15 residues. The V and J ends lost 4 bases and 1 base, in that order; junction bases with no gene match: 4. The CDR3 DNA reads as TGTGCCAGCTCACTTCGGACAGGGGAGAACACTGAAGCTTTCTTT. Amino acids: CASSLRTGENTEAFF.

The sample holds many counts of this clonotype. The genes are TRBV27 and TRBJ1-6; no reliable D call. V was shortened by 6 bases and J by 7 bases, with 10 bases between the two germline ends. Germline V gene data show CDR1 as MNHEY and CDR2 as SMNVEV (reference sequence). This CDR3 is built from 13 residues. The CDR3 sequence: CASSRGRNSPLHF. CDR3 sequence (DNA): TGTGCCAGCAGCCGCGGCAGAAATTCACCCCTCCACTTT.

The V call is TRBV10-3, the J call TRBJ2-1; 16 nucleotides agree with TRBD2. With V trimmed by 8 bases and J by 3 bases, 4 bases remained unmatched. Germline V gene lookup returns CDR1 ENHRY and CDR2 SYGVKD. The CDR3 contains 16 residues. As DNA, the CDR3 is TGTGCCATCGGGACTAGCGGGGGGGCTGGCTACAATGAGCAGTTCTTC. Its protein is CAIGTSGGAGYNEQFF.

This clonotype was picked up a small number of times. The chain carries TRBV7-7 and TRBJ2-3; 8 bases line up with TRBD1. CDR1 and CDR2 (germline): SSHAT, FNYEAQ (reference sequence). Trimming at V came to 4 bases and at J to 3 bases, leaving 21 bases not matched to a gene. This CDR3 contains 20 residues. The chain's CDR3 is CASSYRTGSVGSGNTDTQYF. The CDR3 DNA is TGTGCCAGCAGCTATAGGACAGGGAGTGTCGGGAGTGGGAATACAGATACGCAGTATTTT. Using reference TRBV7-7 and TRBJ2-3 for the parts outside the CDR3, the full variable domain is GAGVSQSPRYKVTKRGQDVTLRCDPISSHATLYWYQQALGQGPEFLTYFNYEAQPDKSGLPSDRFSAERPEGSISTLTIQRTEQRDSAMYRCASSYRTGSVGSGNTDTQYFGPGTRLTVL.

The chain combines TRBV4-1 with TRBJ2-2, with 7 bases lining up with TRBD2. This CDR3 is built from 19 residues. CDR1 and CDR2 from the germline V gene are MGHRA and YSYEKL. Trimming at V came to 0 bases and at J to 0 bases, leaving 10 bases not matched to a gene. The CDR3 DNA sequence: TGCGCCAGCAGCCAAGAGCCTAGCGGCCTAACCTCGAACACCGGGGAGCTGTTTTTT. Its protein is CASSQEPSGLTSNTGELFF.

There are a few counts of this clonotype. CDR3 amino acids: CASTSLDSVQPQHF. The CDR3 nucleotides read TGTGCCAGTACTTCATTAGATTCTGTTCAGCCCCAGCATTTT. The J gene is TRBJ1-5, the V gene TRBV19; D unresolved. Per germline, CDR1 LNHDA and CDR2 SQIVND (reference sequence). V was pared by 7 bases and J by 6 bases, with 16 bases between. The CDR3 contains 14 residues.

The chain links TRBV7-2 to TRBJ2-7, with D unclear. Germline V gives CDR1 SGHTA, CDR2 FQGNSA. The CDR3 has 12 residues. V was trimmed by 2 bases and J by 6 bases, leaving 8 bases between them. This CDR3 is CASSLNRVEQYF. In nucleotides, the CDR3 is TGTGCCAGCAGCTTAAATCGCGTCGAGCAGTACTTC.

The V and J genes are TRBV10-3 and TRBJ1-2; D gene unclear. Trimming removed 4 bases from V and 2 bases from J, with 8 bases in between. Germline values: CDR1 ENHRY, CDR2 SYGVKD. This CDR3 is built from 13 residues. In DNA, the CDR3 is TGTGCCATCAGTGGCAGCCGCAACTATGGCTACACCTTC. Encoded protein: CAISGSRNYGYTF.

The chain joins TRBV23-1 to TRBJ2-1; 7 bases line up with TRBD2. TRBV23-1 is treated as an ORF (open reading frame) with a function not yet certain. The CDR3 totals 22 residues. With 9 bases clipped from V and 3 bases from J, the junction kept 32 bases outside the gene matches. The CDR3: CARAFSRGSNREEIPLYNEQFF. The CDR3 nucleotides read TGCGCCAGAGCTTTCAGTCGAGGTTCTAATCGGGAGGAGATACCACTCTACAATGAGCAGTTCTTC.

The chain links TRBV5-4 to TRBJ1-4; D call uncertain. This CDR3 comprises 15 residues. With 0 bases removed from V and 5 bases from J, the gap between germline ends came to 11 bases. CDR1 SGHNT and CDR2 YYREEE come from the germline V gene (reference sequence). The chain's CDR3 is CASSLGGNLNEKLFF. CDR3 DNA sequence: TGTGCCAGCAGCTTGGGCGGCAACTTGAATGAAAAACTGTTTTTT.

CDR3: CASSLRTEGNQPQHF. The DNA for the CDR3 is TGTGCCAGCAGCCTAAGGACCGAAGGCAATCAGCCCCAGCATTTT. The rearrangement joins TRBV4-2 to TRBJ1-5; no reliable D call. V gave up 4 bases and J gave up 2 bases, with 12 bases separating them. Germline V gene lookup returns CDR1 LGHNA and CDR2 YNFKEQ. The CDR3 is 15 residues long.

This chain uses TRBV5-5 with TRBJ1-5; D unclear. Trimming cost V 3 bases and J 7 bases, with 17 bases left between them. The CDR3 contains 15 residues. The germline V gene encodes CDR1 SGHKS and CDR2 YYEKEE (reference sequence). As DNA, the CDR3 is TGTGCCAGCAGCTGGACTCCAAGTGGCTCCCAGCCCCAGCATTTT. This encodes CASSWTPSGSQPQHF.

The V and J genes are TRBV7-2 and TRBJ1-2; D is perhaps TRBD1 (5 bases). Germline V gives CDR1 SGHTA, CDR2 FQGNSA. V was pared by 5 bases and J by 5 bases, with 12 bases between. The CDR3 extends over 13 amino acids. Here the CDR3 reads CASSRQGPYGYTF. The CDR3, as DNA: TGTGCCAGCAGCCGCCAGGGCCCTTATGGCTACACCTTC.